The 20 T cell receptor beta chains below all came from one sample that was sequenced in a study of control samples from healthy donors and cancer patients. TCRdb's table, derived via immunoSEQ multiplex PCR, lists solely in-frame clones and lacks some. The data hold around 90,000 clones, with about 85% observed a single time. Input material: blood. These receptors originate from a woman between 40 and 55 years old in good health.

To note about this clone: One base away lies a much larger clone, so this may be a sequencing read error. J is TRBJ1-6 and V is TRBV7-2; perhaps TRBD1 as D (6 bases). This CDR3 contains 13 residues. Germline V CDR1 and CDR2: SGHTA, FQGNSA. Trimming removed 7 bases from V and 2 bases from J, with 6 bases in between. The CDR3 bases are TGTGCCAGCACAGGGGCCTATAATTCACCCCTCCACTTT. It translates to CASTGAYNSPLHF. The full variable domain, with the rest looked up from reference TRBV7-2 and TRBJ1-6, is GAGVSQSPSNKVTEKGKDVELRCDPISGHTALYWYRQSLGQGLEFLIYFQGNSAPDKSGLPSDRFSAERTGGSVSTLTIQRTQQEDSAVYLCASTGAYNSPLHFGNGTRLTVT.

The genes are TRBV9 and TRBJ2-1, with 12 bases identical to TRBD2. Germline assignment: CDR1 SGDLS and CDR2 YYNGEE. With 4 bases clipped from V and 7 bases from J, the junction kept 9 bases outside the gene matches. The CDR3 loop spans 16 amino acids. The CDR3 nucleotides are TGTGCCAGCAGCCCCCGACTAGCGGGGGAAAGGAATGAGCAGTTCTTC. Amino acids: CASSPRLAGERNEQFF. Supplemented by reference TRBV9 and TRBJ2-1, the full variable domain reads DSGVTQTPKHLITATGQRVTLRCSPRSGDLSVYWYQQSLDQGLQFLIQYYNGEERAKGNILERFSAQQFPDLHSELNLSSLELGDSALYFCASSPRLAGERNEQFFGPGTRLTVL.

The chain carries TRBV5-4 and TRBJ2-1; possibly TRBD2 for D (6 bases). The V gene lost 2 bases and the J gene lost 0 bases, with 15 bases spanning the gap. This CDR3 is built from 17 residues. CDR1 and CDR2 (germline): SGHNT, YYREEE (reference sequence). The CDR3 nucleotides are TGTGCCAGCAGCTTCCAACCGGGACTCCGCTCCTACAATGAGCAGTTCTTC. It is translated as CASSFQPGLRSYNEQFF.

This clone came up a few times. The CDR3 region has the DNA TGCAGCGCCGTCGGGGGGCTGAGCACAGATACGCAGTATTTT. It translates to CSAVGGLSTDTQYF. The chain carries TRBV29-1 and TRBJ2-3; maybe TRBD2 (7 bases). Trimming cost V 7 bases and J 0 bases, with 14 bases left between them. The CDR3 is made up of 14 amino acids. Germline V gene lookup returns CDR1 SQVTM and CDR2 ANQGSEA.

The V call is TRBV9, the J call TRBJ2-1; D possibly corresponds to TRBD1 (7 bases). The germline CDR1 and CDR2 sequences are SGDLS and YYNGEE. The CDR3 is made up of 15 amino acids. Deletions cut 0 bases from V and 4 bases from J, with 11 bases between. Written as DNA, the CDR3 is TGTGCCAGCAGCGTAGAGGGGGGACAGTACAATGAGCAGTTCTTC. Its translation is CASSVEGGQYNEQFF. Full variable domain (outside the CDR3, taken from reference TRBV9 and TRBJ2-1): DSGVTQTPKHLITATGQRVTLRCSPRSGDLSVYWYQQSLDQGLQFLIQYYNGEERAKGNILERFSAQQFPDLHSELNLSSLELGDSALYFCASSVEGGQYNEQFFGPGTRLTVL.

The chain is built from TRBV18 and TRBJ2-5; TRBD1 agrees at 9 bases. Germline CDR1 reads KGHSH; CDR2 reads LQKENI. The trim removed 5 bases at V and 5 bases at J, leaving 3 bases unmatched. The CDR3 runs to 13 residues. The CDR3 DNA is TGTGCCAGCTCATCGGGACAGGGCGAGACCCAGTACTTC. Translation: CASSSGQGETQYF. Based on the CDR3 plus reference TRBV18 and TRBJ2-5, the full variable domain is NAGVMQNPRHLVRRRGQEARLRCSPMKGHSHVYWYRQLPEEGLKFMVYLQKENIIDESGMPKERFSAEFPKEGPSILRIQQVVRGDSAAYFCASSSGQGETQYFGPGTRLLVL.

The chain joins TRBV6-1 to TRBJ1-5, with D hard to call. Germline CDR1 reads MNHNS; CDR2 reads SASEGT. The CDR3 runs to 15 residues. V shed 1 base and J shed 2 bases, with 9 bases lying between them. The CDR3 region is CASSEVGEGNQPQHF. The CDR3 bases are TGTGCCAGCAGTGAAGTTGGGGAGGGCAATCAGCCCCAGCATTTT.

CDR3 protein: CASRGGGGRFEKLFF. The CDR3 DNA reads TGTGCCAGCAGGGGGGGCGGGGGGCGGTTTGAAAAACTGTTTTTT. This sequence joins TRBV2 and TRBJ1-4; perhaps TRBD1 as D (6 bases). Per germline, CDR1 SNHLY and CDR2 FYNNEI. The CDR3 sequence is 15 residues long. The V end was cut by 6 bases, the J end by 7 bases, with 18 bases between.

The rearrangement uses TRBV9 and TRBJ1-4, with D possibly being TRBD1 (5 bases). This CDR3 is 15 amino acids long. V dropped 4 bases and J dropped 8 bases, with 18 bases sitting between them. CDR1 and CDR2 from the germline V gene are SGDLS and YYNGEE. For the CDR3, the DNA is TGTGCCAGCAGCCCGGGACTGCGGAGGGAAGAAAAACTGTTTTTT. It codes for CASSPGLRREEKLFF.

The chain recombines TRBV7-2 with TRBJ2-7; D is possibly TRBD2 (7 bases). V was trimmed by 5 bases and J by 2 bases, leaving 19 bases between them. Germline V gives CDR1 SGHTA, CDR2 FQGNSA. CDR3 size: 16 residues. The DNA of the CDR3 is TGTGCCAGCAGCCCTTTATGGGGGGGCGGGGCCTACGAGCAGTACTTC. It is translated as CASSPLWGGGAYEQYF.

The chain has TRBV10-3 and TRBJ2-1; no clear D. Trimming cost V 2 bases and J 1 base, with 9 bases left between them. CDR1 ENHRY and CDR2 SYGVKD come from the germline V gene. CDR3 length: 15 residues. CDR3 protein: CAISEGRQSYNEQFF. The CDR3 DNA reads TGTGCCATCAGTGAGGGGCGGCAATCCTACAATGAGCAGTTCTTC.

V and J are TRBV4-1 and TRBJ1-3; D possibly corresponds to TRBD1 (5 bases). The V end was cut by 4 bases, the J end by 2 bases, with 18 bases between. CDR3 length: 17 amino acids. Germline CDR1 reads MGHRA; CDR2 reads YSYEKL. CDR3 loop: CASSLGTDLQAGNTIYF. The DNA of the CDR3 is TGCGCCAGCAGCCTGGGGACCGACTTACAGGCTGGAAACACCATATATTTT.

The chain links TRBV5-4 to TRBJ2-1; D is possibly TRBD2 (5 bases). The germline gives CDR1 SGHNT, CDR2 YYREEE (reference sequence). The CDR3 is made up of 12 amino acids. V was trimmed by 4 bases and J by 7 bases, leaving 9 bases between them. The CDR3 region is CASSPSGNEQFF. CDR3 in DNA: TGTGCCAGCAGCCCCTCGGGAAATGAGCAGTTCTTC.

The CDR3 loop reads CASSTGTGGGGKEAFF. The CDR3 DNA reads TGTGCCAGCAGTACCGGGACAGGTGGGGGGGGGAAGGAAGCTTTCTTT. The V gene is TRBV2, the J gene TRBJ1-1, with 8 nucleotides matching TRBD1. CDR1 is SNHLY, CDR2 FYNNEI, per germline. The CDR3 has 16 amino acids. The junction had 16 bases not matched to a gene; V was cut back by 5 bases and J by 8 bases.

The chain couples TRBV5-6 to TRBJ1-3; 9 positions match TRBD1. CDR3 length: 13 amino acids. Germline V lookup: CDR1 SGHDT, CDR2 YYEEEE. After removal of 4 bases from V and 8 bases from J, the junction contained 4 bases not matched to a gene. As DNA, the CDR3 is TGTGCCAGCAGCGTACAGGGGGCGGACACCATATATTTT. Residues: CASSVQGADTIYF.

The chain is built from TRBV7-9 and TRBJ2-5; tentatively, D is TRBD1 or TRBD2 (5 bases each). Trimming pared 0 bases from V and 3 bases from J, leaving 11 bases between. Germline CDR1 is SEHNR and CDR2 is FQNEAQ (reference sequence). This CDR3 comprises 15 residues. The CDR3 nucleotides are TGTGCCAGCAGCTTAGCGAGGGGCAGGGAAGAGACCCAGTACTTC. It translates to CASSLARGREETQYF. Using reference TRBV7-9 and TRBJ2-5 for the parts outside the CDR3, the full variable domain is DTGVSQNPRHKITKRGQNVTFRCDPISEHNRLYWYRQTLGQGPEFLTYFQNEAQLEKSRLLSDRFSAERPKGSFSTLEIQRTEQGDSAMYLCASSLARGREETQYFGPGTRLLVL.

In this sample, this clone turned up once. This sequence joins TRBV3-1 (or the pseudogene TRBV3-2) and TRBJ1-1; D is uncertain. This CDR3 region has 12 residues. Trimming took 7 bases from V and 8 from J, leaving 14 bases between them. Germline V gene data show CDR1 as LGHDT and CDR2 as YNNKEL (reference sequence). The CDR3 region is CASISPSSEAFF. CDR3 DNA: TGTGCCAGCATCAGTCCCTCTTCAGAAGCTTTCTTT.

The chain joins TRBV7-2 to TRBJ1-2; tentatively, D is TRBD1 (5 bases). Germline V lookup: CDR1 SGHTA, CDR2 FQGNSA. Trimming removed 5 bases from V and 8 bases from J, with 12 bases in between. The CDR3 length is 12 residues. The CDR3 here is CASSPHRRGYTF. The CDR3 DNA reads as TGTGCCAGCAGCCCACACAGGAGAGGCTACACCTTC.

J is TRBJ1-6 and V is TRBV7-2; the D gene is possibly TRBD1 (6 bases). The CDR3 consists of 14 residues. The germline V gene has CDR1 SGHTA and CDR2 FQGNSA. Between the trimmed V and J ends, which lost 4 bases and 9 bases, there was a span of 13 bases. The CDR3 DNA sequence: TGTGCCAGCAGCTCGGGGGCTAGGAGTTCACCCCTCCACTTT. This sequence encodes CASSSGARSSPLHF.

The chain recombines TRBV7-2 with TRBJ2-7, with a possible D match to TRBD2 (6 bases). V shed 1 base and J shed 1 base, with 11 bases lying between them. The germline V gene encodes CDR1 SGHTA and CDR2 FQGNSA. The CDR3 runs 15 residues. The CDR3 loop is CASSLDGGRSYEQYF. CDR3 bases: TGTGCCAGCAGCTTAGACGGGGGTCGATCCTACGAGCAGTACTTC.